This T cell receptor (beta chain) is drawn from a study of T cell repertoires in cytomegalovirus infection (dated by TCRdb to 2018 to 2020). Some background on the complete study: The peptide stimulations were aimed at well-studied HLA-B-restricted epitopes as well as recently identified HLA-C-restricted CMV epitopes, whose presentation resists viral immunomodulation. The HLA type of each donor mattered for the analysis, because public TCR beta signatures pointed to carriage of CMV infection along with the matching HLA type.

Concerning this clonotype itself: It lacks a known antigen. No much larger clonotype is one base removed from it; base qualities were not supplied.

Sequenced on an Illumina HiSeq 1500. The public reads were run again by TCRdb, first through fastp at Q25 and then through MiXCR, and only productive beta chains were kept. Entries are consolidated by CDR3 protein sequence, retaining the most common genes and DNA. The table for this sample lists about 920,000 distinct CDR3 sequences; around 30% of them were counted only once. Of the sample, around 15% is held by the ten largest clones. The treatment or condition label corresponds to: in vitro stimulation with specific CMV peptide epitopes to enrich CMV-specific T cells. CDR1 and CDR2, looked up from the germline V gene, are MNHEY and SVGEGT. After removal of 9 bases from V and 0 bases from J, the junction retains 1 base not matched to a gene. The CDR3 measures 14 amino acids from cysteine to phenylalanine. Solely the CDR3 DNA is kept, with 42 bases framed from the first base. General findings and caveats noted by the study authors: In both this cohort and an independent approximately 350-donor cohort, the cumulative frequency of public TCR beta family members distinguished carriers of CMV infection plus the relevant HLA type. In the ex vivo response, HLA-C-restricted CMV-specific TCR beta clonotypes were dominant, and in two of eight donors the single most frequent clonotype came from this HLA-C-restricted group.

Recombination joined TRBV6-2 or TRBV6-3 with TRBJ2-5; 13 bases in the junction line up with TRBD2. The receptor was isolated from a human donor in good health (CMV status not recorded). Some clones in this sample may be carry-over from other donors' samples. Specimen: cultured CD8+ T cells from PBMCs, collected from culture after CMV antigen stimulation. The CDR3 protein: CARGTSGDQETQYF. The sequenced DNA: TGTGCCAGAGGGACTAGCGGGGACCAAGAGACCCAGTACTTC.